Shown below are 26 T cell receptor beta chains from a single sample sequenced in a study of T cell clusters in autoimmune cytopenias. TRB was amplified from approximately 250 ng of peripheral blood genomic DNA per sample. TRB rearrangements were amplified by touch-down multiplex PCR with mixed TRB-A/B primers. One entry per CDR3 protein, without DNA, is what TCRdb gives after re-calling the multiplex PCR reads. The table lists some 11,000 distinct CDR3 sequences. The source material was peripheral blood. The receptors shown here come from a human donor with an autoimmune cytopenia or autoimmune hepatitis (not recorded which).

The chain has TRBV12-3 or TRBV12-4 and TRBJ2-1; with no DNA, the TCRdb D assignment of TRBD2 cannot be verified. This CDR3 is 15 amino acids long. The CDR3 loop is CASSPPRGGSHEQFF.

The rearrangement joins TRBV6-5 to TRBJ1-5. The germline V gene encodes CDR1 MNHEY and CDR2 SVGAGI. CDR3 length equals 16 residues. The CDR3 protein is CASSYGPGGSNQPQHF.

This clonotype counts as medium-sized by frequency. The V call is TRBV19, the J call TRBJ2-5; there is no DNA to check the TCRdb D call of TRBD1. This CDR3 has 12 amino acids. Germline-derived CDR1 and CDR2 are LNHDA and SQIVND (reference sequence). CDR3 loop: CASRDSQETQYF.

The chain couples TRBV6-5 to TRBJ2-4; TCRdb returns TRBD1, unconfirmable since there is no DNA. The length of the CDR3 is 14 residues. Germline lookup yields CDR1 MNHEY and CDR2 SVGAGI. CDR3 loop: CASRPGQSRNIQYF.

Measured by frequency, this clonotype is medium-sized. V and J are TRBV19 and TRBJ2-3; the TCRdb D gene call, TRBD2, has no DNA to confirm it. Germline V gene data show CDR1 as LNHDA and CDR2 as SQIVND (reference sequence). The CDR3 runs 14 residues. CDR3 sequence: CASRGTSGGDTQYF.

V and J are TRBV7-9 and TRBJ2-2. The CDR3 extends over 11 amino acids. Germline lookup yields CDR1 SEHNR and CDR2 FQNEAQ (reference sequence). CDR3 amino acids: CASTDTGELFF.

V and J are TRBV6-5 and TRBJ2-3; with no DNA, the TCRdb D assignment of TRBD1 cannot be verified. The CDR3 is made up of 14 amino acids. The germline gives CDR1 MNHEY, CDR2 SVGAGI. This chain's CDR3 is CASRKGGLTDTQYF.

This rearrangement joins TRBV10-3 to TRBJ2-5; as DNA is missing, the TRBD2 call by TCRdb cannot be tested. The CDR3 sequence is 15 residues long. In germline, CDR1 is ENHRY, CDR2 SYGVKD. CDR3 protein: CAIRRQRGDQETQYF.

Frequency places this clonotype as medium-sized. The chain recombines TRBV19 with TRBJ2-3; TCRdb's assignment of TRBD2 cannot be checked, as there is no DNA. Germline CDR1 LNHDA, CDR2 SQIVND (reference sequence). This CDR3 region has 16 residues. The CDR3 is CASSPRLAGAKDTQYF.

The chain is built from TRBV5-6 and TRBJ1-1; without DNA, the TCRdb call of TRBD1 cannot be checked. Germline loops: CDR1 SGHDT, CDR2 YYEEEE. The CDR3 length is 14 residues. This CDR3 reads CASSFWTGWAEAFF.

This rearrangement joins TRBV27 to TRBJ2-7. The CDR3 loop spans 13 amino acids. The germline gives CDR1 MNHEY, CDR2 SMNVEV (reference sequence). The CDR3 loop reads CASSLPGSYEQYF.

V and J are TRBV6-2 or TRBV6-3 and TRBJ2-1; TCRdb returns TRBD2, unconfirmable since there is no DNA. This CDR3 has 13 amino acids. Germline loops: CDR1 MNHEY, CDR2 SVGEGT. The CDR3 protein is CASSLPSYNEQFF.

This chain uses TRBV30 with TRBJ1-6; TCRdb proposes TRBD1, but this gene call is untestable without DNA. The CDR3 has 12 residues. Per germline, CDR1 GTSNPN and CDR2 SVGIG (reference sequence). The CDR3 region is CATGTENSPLHF.

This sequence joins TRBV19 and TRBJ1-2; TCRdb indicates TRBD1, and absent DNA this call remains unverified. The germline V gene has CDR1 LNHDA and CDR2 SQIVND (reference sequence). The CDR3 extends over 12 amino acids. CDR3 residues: CASAGTGGGYTF.

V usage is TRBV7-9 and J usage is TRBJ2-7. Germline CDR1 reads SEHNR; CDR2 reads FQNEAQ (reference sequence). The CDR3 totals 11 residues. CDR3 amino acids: CASSLGDEQYF.

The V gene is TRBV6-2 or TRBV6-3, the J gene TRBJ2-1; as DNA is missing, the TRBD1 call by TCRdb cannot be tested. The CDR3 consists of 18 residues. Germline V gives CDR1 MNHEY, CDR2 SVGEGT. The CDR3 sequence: CASSYTAEPRSLFNEQFF.

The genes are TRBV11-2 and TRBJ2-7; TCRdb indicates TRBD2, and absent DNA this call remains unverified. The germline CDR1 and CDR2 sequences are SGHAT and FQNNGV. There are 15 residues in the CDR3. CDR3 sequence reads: CASSQSGTSLSEQYF.

Here the CDR3 reads CASSPVRGPEQYF. The chain recombines TRBV6-1 with TRBJ2-7; TCRdb names TRBD2, which stays unverified in the absence of DNA. Germline lookup yields CDR1 MNHNS and CDR2 SASEGT. The CDR3 totals 13 residues.

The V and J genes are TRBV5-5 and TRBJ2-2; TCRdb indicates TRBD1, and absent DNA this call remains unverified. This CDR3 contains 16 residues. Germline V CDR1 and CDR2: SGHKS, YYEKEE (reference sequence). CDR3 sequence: CASSSLRTPNTGELFF.

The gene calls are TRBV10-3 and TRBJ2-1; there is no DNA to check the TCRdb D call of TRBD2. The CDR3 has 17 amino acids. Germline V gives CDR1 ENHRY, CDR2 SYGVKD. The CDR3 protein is CAIMERDQQSSYNEQFF.

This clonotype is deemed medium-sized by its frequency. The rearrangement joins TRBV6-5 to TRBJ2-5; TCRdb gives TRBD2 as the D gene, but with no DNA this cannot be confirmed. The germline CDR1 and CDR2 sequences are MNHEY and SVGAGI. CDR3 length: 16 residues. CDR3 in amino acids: CASSYGEGQYQETQYF.

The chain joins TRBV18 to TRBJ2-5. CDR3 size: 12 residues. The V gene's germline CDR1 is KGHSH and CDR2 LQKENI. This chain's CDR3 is CASSGQSETQYF.

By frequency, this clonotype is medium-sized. CDR3 protein: CSVAEPQETQYF. V gene TRBV29-1 combines with J gene TRBJ2-5. Germline V gives CDR1 SQVTM, CDR2 ANQGSEA. This CDR3 contains 12 residues.

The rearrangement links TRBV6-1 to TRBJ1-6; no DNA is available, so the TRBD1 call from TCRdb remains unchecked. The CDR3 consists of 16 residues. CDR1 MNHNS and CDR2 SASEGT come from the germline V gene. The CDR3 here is CASSQLGQGQGSPLHF.

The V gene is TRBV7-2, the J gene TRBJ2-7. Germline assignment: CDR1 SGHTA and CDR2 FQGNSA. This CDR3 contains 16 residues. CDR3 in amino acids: CASSLAPWRSSYEQYF.

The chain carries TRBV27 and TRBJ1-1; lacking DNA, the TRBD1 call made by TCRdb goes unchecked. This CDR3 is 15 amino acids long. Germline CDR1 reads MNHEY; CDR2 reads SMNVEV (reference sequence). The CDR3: CASSPLQGMNTEAFF.